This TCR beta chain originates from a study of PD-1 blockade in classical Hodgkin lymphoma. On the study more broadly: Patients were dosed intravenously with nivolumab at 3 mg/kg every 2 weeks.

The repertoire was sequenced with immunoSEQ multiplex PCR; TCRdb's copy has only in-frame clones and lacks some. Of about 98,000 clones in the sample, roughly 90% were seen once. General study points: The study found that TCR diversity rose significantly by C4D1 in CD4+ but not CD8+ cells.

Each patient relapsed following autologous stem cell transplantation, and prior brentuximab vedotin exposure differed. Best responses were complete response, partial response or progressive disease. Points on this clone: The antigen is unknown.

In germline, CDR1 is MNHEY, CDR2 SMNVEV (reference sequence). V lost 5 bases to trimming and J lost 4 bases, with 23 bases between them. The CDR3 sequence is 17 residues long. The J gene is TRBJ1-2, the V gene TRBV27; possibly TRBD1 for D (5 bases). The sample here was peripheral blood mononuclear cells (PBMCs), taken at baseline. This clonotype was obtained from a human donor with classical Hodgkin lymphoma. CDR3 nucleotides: TGTGCCAGCAGTCTACTACGACAGATAAGGAGGGGCTATGGCTACACCTTC. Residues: CASSLLRQIRRGYGYTF.